The 21 T cell receptor beta chains in this list originate from one sample, sequenced in a study of T cells in Graves' hyperthyroidism and ophthalmopathy. There were TCR beta CDR3 regions amplified from RNA transcripts. HTBI primers were employed in a first-round RT-PCR of the TCR CDR3. TCRdb reprocessed the multiplex PCR reads via MiXCR and lists one record per CDR3 protein. The data show approximately 400,000 distinct CDR3 sequences, more than 15% seen once. The sample comprised blood. The receptor source for this set is a woman aged 18-30 years with Graves' hyperthyroidism.

This clonotype showed up many times. This rearrangement joins TRBV7-9 to TRBJ2-5, with D tentatively TRBD1 (6 bases). V lost 3 bases and J lost 5, with 13 bases in between. Germline assignment: CDR1 SEHNR and CDR2 FQNEAQ (reference sequence). The CDR3 consists of 14 residues. The CDR3 DNA reads as TGTGCCAGCAGCTTGCCAGGGGCTGGGGAGACCCAGTACTTC. Protein sequence: CASSLPGAGETQYF.

This clonotype was found many times. The rearrangement links TRBV12-3 or TRBV12-4 to TRBJ2-1; TRBD2 matches 13 bases. V was pared by 7 bases and J by 10 bases, with 7 bases of the junction left unmatched. CDR3 length: 14 residues. The CDR3: CASTLGLAGTEQFF. The DNA for the CDR3 is TGTGCCAGCACCTTGGGACTAGCGGGGACCGAGCAGTTCTTC.

This rearrangement joins TRBV4-1 to TRBJ1-5; TRBD1 matches at 12 bases. Germline V gene sequence: CDR1 MGHRA, CDR2 YSYEKL. The CDR3 has 18 amino acids. J lost 3 bases, V lost 1 base, and 7 bases had no gene match. CDR3 nucleotides: TGCGCCAGCAGCCAAGGTTCGGGACAGGGGGCGTCCAATCAGCCCCAGCATTTT. It yields the protein CASSQGSGQGASNQPQHF.

V usage is TRBV7-9 and J usage is TRBJ1-2; D not certain. Germline values: CDR1 SEHNR, CDR2 FQNEAQ (reference sequence). The CDR3 extends over 11 amino acids. V was cut by 6 bases and J by 7 bases, with 9 bases left in between. The DNA of the CDR3 is TGTGCCAGCAGATCAACGAGTGGCTACACCTTC. It specifies CASRSTSGYTF. Full variable domain (rest looked up from reference TRBV7-9 and TRBJ1-2): DTGVSQNPRHKITKRGQNVTFRCDPISEHNRLYWYRQTLGQGPEFLTYFQNEAQLEKSRLLSDRFSAERPKGSFSTLEIQRTEQGDSAMYLCASRSTSGYTFGSGTRLTVV.

This clonotype occurred many times. V gene TRBV11-2 combines with J gene TRBJ2-2; a weak D match, TRBD2 (6 bases). The CDR3 covers 13 residues. From germline, CDR1 is SGHAT and CDR2 FQNNGV. V gave up 1 base and J gave up 13 bases, with 13 bases separating them. Here the CDR3 reads CASSLGLREALFF. As DNA, the CDR3 is TGTGCCAGCAGCTTAGGACTTAGGGAGGCGCTGTTTTTT.

This sequence joins TRBV7-2 and TRBJ2-1; D not resolved. The CDR3 is 15 residues long. Germline-derived CDR1 and CDR2 are SGHTA and FQGNSA. V was cut by 5 bases and J by 7 bases, with 18 bases left in between. CDR3 region: CASSLIQSAWNEQFF. The CDR3 DNA reads as TGTGCCAGCAGCCTTATTCAATCGGCTTGGAATGAGCAGTTCTTC.

Many counts were recorded for this clonotype. The V call is TRBV20-1, the J call TRBJ1-2; D perhaps matches TRBD1 (5 bases). Germline lookup yields CDR1 DFQATT and CDR2 SNEGSKA (reference sequence). The CDR3 contains 15 residues. Trimming pared 5 bases from V and 1 base from J, leaving 17 bases between. The CDR3, as DNA: TGCAGTGCTGGATCCAGACAGTCTGTTAACTATGGCTACACCTTC. Encoded protein: CSAGSRQSVNYGYTF.

This clonotype was counted many times. The J gene is TRBJ1-6, the V gene TRBV12-5; D is perhaps TRBD1 (6 bases). This CDR3 contains 13 residues. From germline, CDR1 is LGHNT and CDR2 FRNRAP. The V gene lost 1 base and the J gene lost 9 bases, with 7 bases spanning the gap. The CDR3 DNA follows: TGTGCTAGTGGTTTGGGCAGGGGTTCACCCCTCCACTTT. Its translation is CASGLGRGSPLHF.

This clonotype was found many times. The chain is built from TRBV7-9 and TRBJ1-2, with D unclear. V was trimmed by 0 bases and J by 2 bases, leaving 4 bases between them. In germline, CDR1 is SEHNR, CDR2 FQNEAQ (reference sequence). The CDR3 has 13 residues. CDR3 amino acids: CASSLAGNYGYTF. The CDR3 DNA reads as TGTGCCAGCAGCTTAGCTGGGAACTATGGCTACACCTTC.

The chain combines TRBV28 with TRBJ1-5; D not resolved. The ends were cut back, 3 bases at V and 6 bases at J, with 12 bases in the middle. The CDR3 consists of 14 residues. Germline lookup yields CDR1 MDHEN and CDR2 SYDVKM. The CDR3 DNA reads as TGTGCCAGCAGTTTCATCGAGTTAAGTCAGCCCCAGCATTTT. This sequence encodes CASSFIELSQPQHF. The full variable domain, in which reference TRBV28 and TRBJ1-5 provide the parts outside the CDR3, is DVKVTQSSRYLVKRTGEKVFLECVQDMDHENMFWYRQDPGLGLRLIYFSYDVKMKEKGDIPEGYSVSREKKERFSLILESASTNQTSMYLCASSFIELSQPQHFGDGTRLSIL.

This clonotype has just one count. The chain joins TRBV20-1 to TRBJ2-7; 7 nucleotides line up with TRBD2. This CDR3 spans 14 amino acids. V lost 6 bases and J lost 1; bases outside the gene matches: 9. In germline, CDR1 is DFQATT, CDR2 SNEGSKA (reference sequence). In nucleotides, the CDR3 is TGCAGTGCCCCGCTAACGGGACTATCCTACGAGCAGTACTTC. This sequence encodes CSAPLTGLSYEQYF.

The chain recombines TRBV19 with TRBJ1-1; 7 bases agree with TRBD1. CDR1 is LNHDA and CDR2 is SQIVND in the germline V gene (reference sequence). J was trimmed by 0 bases and V by 5 bases; bases with no gene match: 3. This CDR3 spans 14 amino acids. Here the CDR3 reads CASSFRGMNTEAFF. DNA of the CDR3: TGTGCCAGTAGTTTCAGGGGGATGAACACTGAAGCTTTCTTT.

This clonotype has at least ten counts. The chain recombines TRBV27 with TRBJ2-7; D gene unclear. The CDR3 sequence is 11 residues long. The V and J ends lost 1 base and 6 bases respectively, with 4 bases between them. The germline CDR1 and CDR2 sequences are MNHEY and SMNVEV (reference sequence). This chain's CDR3 is CASSLFGEQYF. Written as DNA, the CDR3 is TGTGCCAGCAGTTTATTTGGCGAGCAGTACTTC.

There are a few counts of this clonotype. The chain uses TRBV19 and TRBJ1-5, with D perhaps TRBD1 (5 bases). Looked up from germline, CDR1 is LNHDA and CDR2 is SQIVND (reference sequence). V dropped 3 bases and J dropped 7 bases, with 13 bases sitting between them. This CDR3 has 14 residues. CDR3 loop: CASSMSMGEQPQHF. The CDR3 DNA is TGTGCCAGTAGTATGAGTATGGGGGAGCAGCCCCAGCATTTT.

The chain has TRBV2 and TRBJ2-1; D is possibly TRBD1 or TRBD2 (5 bases each). CDR1 is SNHLY, CDR2 FYNNEI, per germline. The CDR3 has 13 amino acids. Trimming removed 3 bases from V and 8 bases from J, with 11 bases in between. The CDR3 loop reads CASSDSSRDEQFF. The CDR3 bases are TGTGCCAGCAGTGATTCTAGCAGGGATGAGCAGTTCTTC.

Ten or more counts support this clonotype. This chain links TRBV27 with TRBJ2-7; TRBD2 matches 8 bases. In germline, CDR1 is MNHEY, CDR2 SMNVEV (reference sequence). J lost 0 bases, V lost 5 bases, and 9 bases had no gene match. CDR3 length: 16 amino acids. The chain's CDR3 is CASSPYPAGDSYEQYF. The DNA of the CDR3 is TGTGCCAGCAGTCCGTATCCAGCGGGGGACTCCTACGAGCAGTACTTC.

This chain links TRBV4-1 with TRBJ2-5; D call uncertain. CDR1 MGHRA and CDR2 YSYEKL come from the germline V gene. This CDR3 is built from 13 residues. V lost 4 bases to trimming and J lost 2 bases, with 8 bases between them. The CDR3 DNA reads as TGCGCCAGCAGCCGGAATGATCAAGAGACCCAGTACTTC. This codes for CASSRNDQETQYF.

This clonotype was recorded many times. J is TRBJ1-4 and V is TRBV12-3 or TRBV12-4; TRBD1 matches 10 bases. CDR3 size: 14 residues. V lost 3 bases to trimming and J lost 10 bases; unmatched junction nucleotides: 5. CDR3 coding DNA: TGTGCCAGCAGTTTGGACAGGGGGGGAGGAAAACTGTTTTTT. Protein sequence: CASSLDRGGGKLFF.

This clonotype was picked up many times. V is TRBV4-1 and J is TRBJ1-2; no firm D call. The CDR3 sequence is 15 residues long. V shed 1 base and J shed 8 bases, with 17 bases lying between them. Germline assignment: CDR1 MGHRA and CDR2 YSYEKL. This CDR3 is CASSQGTNQLLGYTF. The CDR3 DNA reads TGCGCCAGCAGCCAAGGCACCAACCAACTCCTCGGCTACACCTTC.

This clonotype was seen repeatedly, ten times or more. The V and J genes are TRBV27 and TRBJ2-1; the D is unclear. The CDR3 has 14 residues. CDR1 and CDR2 (germline): MNHEY, SMNVEV (reference sequence). The V end was cut by 0 bases, the J end by 6 bases, with 9 bases between. CDR3 sequence: CASSLSLDGNEQFF. CDR3 in DNA: TGTGCCAGCAGTTTATCGTTGGACGGCAATGAGCAGTTCTTC.

This clonotype was seen at least ten times. V is TRBV6-1 and J is TRBJ1-6; D unresolved. Germline-derived CDR1 and CDR2 are MNHNS and SASEGT. CDR3 length equals 14 residues. V lost 3 bases and J lost 6, with 9 bases in between. CDR3 residues: CASSDAGINSPLHF. For the CDR3, the DNA is TGTGCCAGCAGTGACGCCGGCATTAATTCACCCCTCCACTTT.